The 31 T cell receptor beta chains below come from one sample, sequenced in a study of shared T cell receptors in the human thymus. Assay: immunoSEQ multiplex PCR; the TCRdb copy retains only in-frame clones and omits some. The sample includes 600,000 or so clones, 80% to 90% seen only once; the top ten take roughly 0.0087%. The data also belong to a second study, concerning human thymus T cells.

The sample comprised thymocytes. The receptors derive from a boy younger than two with a congenital heart defect.

The genes are TRBV6-4 and TRBJ2-1, with D perhaps matching TRBD2 (6 bases). The CDR3 length is 13 residues. Germline lookup yields CDR1 MRHNA and CDR2 SNTAGT. Between the trimmed V and J ends, which lost 8 bases and 10 bases, there was a span of 18 bases. CDR3 region: CASSGTWGKEQFF. Here the CDR3 DNA reads TGTGCCAGCTCTGGGACTTGGGGGAAGGAGCAGTTCTTC.

The gene calls are TRBV29-1 and TRBJ1-2, with a possible D match to TRBD1 (5 bases). The CDR3 runs to 14 residues. CDR1 is SQVTM and CDR2 is ANQGSEA in the germline V gene. Trimming stripped 5 bases from V and 3 bases from J, with 16 bases between. The CDR3, as DNA: TGCAGCGTTCCCTCGGACACAGGCGACTATGGCTACACCTTC. Its protein is CSVPSDTGDYGYTF.

V and J are TRBV5-1 and TRBJ2-1, with D possibly being TRBD2 (7 bases). Germline CDR1 reads SGHRS; CDR2 reads YFSETQ. This CDR3 is built from 15 residues. Trimming removed 6 bases at V and 7 bases at J, with 20 bases between. CDR3 sequence: CASKILGGPANEQFF. CDR3 coding DNA: TGCGCCAGCAAGATCTTGGGGGGGCCGGCAAATGAGCAGTTCTTC.

DNA of the CDR3: TGTGCCAGCAGCGTCCACCTACAGGGGCGCGATGGCTACACCTTC. It translates to CASSVHLQGRDGYTF. The chain joins TRBV5-4 to TRBJ1-2; 7 positions agree with TRBD1. Looked up from germline, CDR1 is SGHNT and CDR2 is YYREEE (reference sequence). The CDR3 has 15 amino acids. Unmatched junction bases numbered 12, after V lost 4 bases and J lost 6 bases.

The chain is built from TRBV28 and TRBJ2-5; 8 positions match TRBD1. Per the germline V gene, CDR1 is MDHEN and CDR2 is SYDVKM. The CDR3 contains 14 residues. The ends lost 6 bases at V and 5 bases at J; junction bases unmatched: 8. CDR3 residues: CASRPGQGRETQYF. The CDR3, as DNA: TGTGCCAGCAGACCCGGACAGGGTAGGGAGACCCAGTACTTC.

The rearrangement links TRBV4-3 to TRBJ1-5, with no clear D. The V end was cut by 4 bases, the J end by 3 bases, with 7 bases between. Germline CDR1 reads LGHNA; CDR2 reads YSLEER. The CDR3 is 13 amino acids. This CDR3 is CASSPQNNQPQHF. In DNA form, the CDR3 reads TGCGCCAGCAGCCCTCAGAACAATCAGCCCCAGCATTTT.

The rearrangement links TRBV28 to TRBJ1-2; TRBD1 aligns across 10 bases. This CDR3 comprises 13 residues. Germline V gene lookup returns CDR1 MDHEN and CDR2 SYDVKM. With V trimmed by 2 bases and J by 11 bases, 5 bases remained unmatched. In DNA form, the CDR3 reads TGTGCCAGCAGTTTAAGACAGGGGGCCGGATACACCTTC. This gives the protein CASSLRQGAGYTF.

The chain employs TRBV4-3 and TRBJ2-7, with TRBD2 as a possible D gene (5 bases). Trimming shortened V by 0 bases and J by 3 bases, and 12 bases separated the two germline ends. CDR1 is LGHNA and CDR2 is YSLEER in the germline V gene. The CDR3 is made up of 15 amino acids. The chain's CDR3 is CASSQEGSRDYEQYF. The CDR3 coding sequence is TGCGCCAGCAGCCAAGAAGGGTCACGGGACTACGAGCAGTACTTC.

This rearrangement joins TRBV6-1 to TRBJ1-4, with 7 bases lining up with TRBD1. The J segment lost 4 bases and the V segment lost 2 bases, leaving 13 bases of the junction unmatched. Germline CDR1 MNHNS, CDR2 SASEGT. The CDR3 is made up of 18 amino acids. The CDR3 protein is CASSERLYGGTVNEKLFF. Here the CDR3 DNA reads TGTGCCAGCAGTGAAAGGTTGTATGGGGGGACAGTTAATGAAAAACTGTTTTTT.

The chain joins TRBV6-1 to TRBJ1-6, with 10 bases lining up with TRBD1. The V and J ends lost 4 bases and 5 bases, in that order; junction bases with no gene match: 8. This CDR3 is built from 17 residues. Germline values: CDR1 MNHNS, CDR2 SASEGT. The CDR3: CASSADRGPLDNSPLHF. Here the CDR3 DNA reads TGTGCCAGCAGTGCCGACAGGGGGCCTCTCGATAATTCACCCCTCCACTTT.

The rearrangement links TRBV5-1 to TRBJ2-1; TRBD1 might be the D (5 bases). The CDR3 totals 16 residues. V was pared by 4 bases and J by 8 bases, with 22 bases between. Germline assignment: CDR1 SGHRS and CDR2 YFSETQ. The CDR3 region has the DNA TGCGCCAGCAGCGAAGAACCGCGGCCACAGGTCGATGAGCAGTTCTTC. It yields the protein CASSEEPRPQVDEQFF.

J is TRBJ2-7 and V is TRBV25-1; 7 bases fit TRBD2. Germline-derived CDR1 and CDR2 are MGHDK and SYGVNS. The V gene end was trimmed by 5 bases and the J gene end by 3 bases; junction bases not matched to a gene: 7. This CDR3 is 14 amino acids long. CDR3: CASSSLGRGYEQYF. CDR3 coding DNA: TGTGCCAGCAGTTCCCTAGGGAGGGGCTACGAGCAGTACTTC.

J is TRBJ2-7 and V is TRBV30, with D tentatively TRBD1 (6 bases). The length of the CDR3 is 14 residues. Trimming removed 2 bases from V and 0 bases from J, with 11 bases in between. Per germline, CDR1 GTSNPN and CDR2 SVGIG (reference sequence). The CDR3 sequence is CAWSFRDNSYEQYF. In nucleotides, the CDR3 is TGTGCCTGGAGTTTCCGGGACAACTCCTACGAGCAGTACTTC.

V usage is TRBV15 and J usage is TRBJ1-6; no definite D call. CDR3 length equals 18 residues. Trimming stripped 0 bases from V and 0 bases from J, with 12 bases between. Germline V gene lookup returns CDR1 LNHNV and CDR2 YYDKDF (reference sequence). As DNA, the CDR3 is TGTGCCACCAGCAGAGATCGAGTCGGGAGCTCCTATAATTCACCCCTCCACTTT. Its translation is CATSRDRVGSSYNSPLHF.

Remarks on this clone: The sample contains more than one DNA sequence encoding this CDR3. The CDR3, as DNA: TGCGCCAGCAGCTTGGAGGGGGATAGTTCACCCCTCCACTTT. It specifies CASSLEGDSSPLHF. V gene TRBV5-1 combines with J gene TRBJ1-6; D may be TRBD1 (6 bases). The CDR3 has 14 amino acids. The V end lost 0 bases, the J end lost 9 bases, and 10 bases lay between the germline ends. Germline V CDR1 and CDR2: SGHRS, YFSETQ.

The chain joins TRBV6-5 to TRBJ1-1, with 8 bases aligning to TRBD1. The germline V gene encodes CDR1 MNHEY and CDR2 SVGAGI. The CDR3 length is 16 residues. V trimming: 4 bases; J trimming: 1 base; junction bases outside the gene matches: 8. Here the CDR3 reads CASSSRTGRKNTEAFF. CDR3 nucleotide sequence: TGTGCCAGCAGTTCCCGGACAGGGCGGAAGAACACTGAAGCTTTCTTT.

This clone was seen a handful of times. The CDR3 region is CASSDGANSPLHF. The CDR3, as DNA: TGCGCCAGCAGTGACGGAGCGAATTCACCCCTCCACTTT. The V call is TRBV10-2, the J call TRBJ1-6; the D is unclear. The CDR3 has 13 residues. Between the trimmed V and J ends, which lost 3 bases and 7 bases, there was a span of 7 bases. Germline V gene sequence: CDR1 WSHSY, CDR2 SAAADI.

This clone showed up just once. Within the sample, other DNA sequences also encode this same CDR3. The chain's CDR3 is CATSTPGQTTGSGRSPLHF. The CDR3 region has the DNA TGTGCCACCAGCACACCGGGACAAACTACGGGTAGTGGGCGTTCACCCCTCCACTTT. V gene TRBV15 combines with J gene TRBJ1-6; D is possibly TRBD1 (6 bases). The CDR3 totals 19 residues. Germline loops: CDR1 LNHNV, CDR2 YYDKDF (reference sequence). The V end was cut by 4 bases, the J end by 9 bases, with 28 bases between.

The rearrangement joins TRBV2 to TRBJ1-6; 8 bases agree with TRBD1. The V segment lost 9 bases and the J segment 6 bases; nucleotides outside the gene matches: 10. The CDR3 runs 15 residues. Germline-derived CDR1 and CDR2 are SNHLY and FYNNEI. The CDR3 protein is CASRIPQGANSPLHF. The CDR3, as DNA: TGTGCCAGTCGAATTCCTCAGGGGGCTAATTCACCCCTCCACTTT.

This CDR3 reads CASLLGGEQETQYF. The CDR3 region has the DNA TGTGCCAGCCTCCTAGGGGGGGAGCAAGAGACCCAGTACTTC. This rearrangement joins TRBV5-6 to TRBJ2-5; D possibly corresponds to TRBD2 (7 bases). V was trimmed by 7 bases and J by 2 bases, leaving 15 bases between them. This CDR3 region has 14 residues. Germline V gene data show CDR1 as SGHDT and CDR2 as YYEEEE. Variable domain in full (rest from reference TRBV5-6 and TRBJ2-5): DAGVTQSPTHLIKTRGQQVTLRCSPKSGHDTVSWYQQALGQGPQFIFQYYEEEERQRGNFPDRFSGHQFPNYSSELNVNALLLGDSALYLCASLLGGEQETQYFGPGTRLLVL.

This clone turned up a few times. The V gene is TRBV2, the J gene TRBJ1-3, with D hard to call. V lost 4 bases and J 0 bases, leaving 10 bases between the germline ends. This CDR3 is 15 amino acids long. Germline V gene lookup returns CDR1 SNHLY and CDR2 FYNNEI. This chain's CDR3 is CASSGRSPSGNTIYF. CDR3 DNA: TGTGCCAGCAGTGGCCGTAGCCCCTCTGGAAACACCATATATTTT.

The chain joins TRBV27 to TRBJ2-3; a weak D match, TRBD2 (5 bases). The CDR3 spans 15 residues. Trimming shortened V by 6 bases and J by 0 bases, and 13 bases separated the two germline ends. Germline V CDR1 and CDR2: MNHEY, SMNVEV (reference sequence). DNA for the CDR3: TGTGCCAGCAGCAACCCCGGGAAAAGCACAGATACGCAGTATTTT. This translates into CASSNPGKSTDTQYF.

The chain links TRBV28 to TRBJ2-2, with D uncertain. Trimming stripped 3 bases from V and 0 bases from J, with 8 bases between. Germline V gene sequence: CDR1 MDHEN, CDR2 SYDVKM. This CDR3 has 15 amino acids. The CDR3 is CASSFRGSNTGELFF. In nucleotides, the CDR3 is TGTGCCAGCAGTTTTAGAGGTTCGAACACCGGGGAGCTGTTTTTT.

The chain has TRBV28 and TRBJ2-7, with D maybe TRBD1 (5 bases). Germline assignment: CDR1 MDHEN and CDR2 SYDVKM. Trimming took off 4 bases at V and 6 bases at J, with 7 bases between the two ends. CDR3 size: 11 residues. CDR3 nucleotide sequence: TGTGCCAGCAGTTACCAGGGCGAGCAGTACTTC. This gives the protein CASSYQGEQYF.

This rearrangement joins TRBV28 to TRBJ2-3, with D possibly matching TRBD1 (6 bases). The CDR3 consists of 19 residues. CDR1 is MDHEN and CDR2 is SYDVKM in the germline V gene. V was clipped by 0 bases and J by 2 bases, with 21 bases between them. CDR3 region: CASSLWDFLEGEITDTQYF. The CDR3 DNA follows: TGTGCCAGCAGTTTATGGGACTTTCTTGAGGGGGAAATCACAGATACGCAGTATTTT.

The rearrangement joins TRBV6-5 to TRBJ1-1; 7 bases map to TRBD1. Germline trimming cut 0 bases from V and 4 bases from J; bases unmatched to any gene: 2. This CDR3 is built from 14 residues. CDR1 and CDR2 from the germline V gene are MNHEY and SVGAGI. The CDR3 bases are TGTGCCAGCAGTTACTCAGACAGGGCCACTGAAGCTTTCTTT. It codes for CASSYSDRATEAFF.

The chain joins TRBV7-2 to TRBJ1-5; TRBD1 is a possible D gene (5 bases). The germline V gene has CDR1 SGHTA and CDR2 FQGNSA. CDR3 length: 16 amino acids. V gave up 5 bases and J gave up 1 base, with 15 bases separating them. CDR3 bases: TGTGCCAGCAGCCCCAGGGAGGGTATAAGCAATCAGCCCCAGCATTTT. Translation: CASSPREGISNQPQHF.

This chain connects TRBV6-6 to TRBJ1-1, with a tentative D call TRBD1 (6 bases). CDR1 is MNHNY and CDR2 is SVGAGI in the germline V gene (reference sequence). CDR3 length: 12 amino acids. V was shortened by 7 bases and J by 4 bases, with 10 bases between the two germline ends. CDR3 amino acids: CASIVGGTEAFF. The CDR3 coding sequence is TGTGCCAGCATTGTAGGGGGCACTGAAGCTTTCTTT.

V usage is TRBV27 and J usage is TRBJ1-3; D not resolved. CDR3 length equals 16 residues. The V gene's germline CDR1 is MNHEY and CDR2 SMNVEV (reference sequence). V was clipped by 3 bases and J by 0 bases, with 12 bases between them. CDR3 region: CASSLTDLSSGNTIYF. CDR3 DNA sequence: TGTGCCAGCAGTTTGACTGACCTGAGCTCTGGAAACACCATATATTTT.

The V gene is TRBV20-1, the J gene TRBJ2-7; tentative D call: TRBD1 (5 bases). This CDR3 spans 11 amino acids. The germline CDR1 and CDR2 sequences are DFQATT and SNEGSKA (reference sequence). V was trimmed by 3 bases and J by 9 bases, leaving 12 bases between them. The CDR3 sequence is CSARLPQGQYF. The CDR3 nucleotides read TGCAGTGCTAGGCTCCCTCAGGGGCAGTACTTC.

Note on this clone: Other nucleotide sequences from this sample produce the same CDR3. The chain links TRBV5-4 to TRBJ1-6, with TRBD1 as a possible D gene (5 bases). There are 14 residues in the CDR3. V was pared by 3 bases and J by 5 bases, with 9 bases between. Looked up from germline, CDR1 is SGHNT and CDR2 is YYREEE (reference sequence). The CDR3 region has the DNA TGTGCCAGCAGCTGGGGGGTACATAATTCACCCCTCCACTTT. As protein: CASSWGVHNSPLHF. Using reference TRBV5-4 and TRBJ1-6 for the parts outside the CDR3, the full variable domain is ETGVTQSPTHLIKTRGQQVTLRCSSQSGHNTVSWYQQALGQGPQFIFQYYREEENGRGNFPPRFSGLQFPNYSSELNVNALELDDSALYLCASSWGVHNSPLHFGNGTRLTVT.